These T cell receptor beta chains were read from a single sample in a study of radiation and T cells in renal cell carcinoma. The table came from immunoSEQ multiplex PCR; TCRdb's copy has only in-frame clones and leaves some out. The sample lists approximately 150,000 clones, less than 90% occurring once. The specimen was blood, collected from a patient whose treatment included radiotherapy and nephrectomy. The receptor set was obtained from a woman aged 45 to 65 with renal cell carcinoma. Each CDR3 is given with its conserved first and last residue.

j_call v_call cdr3_aa
TRBJ2-7 TRBV11-3 CASSLAIGYEQYF
TRBJ1-3 TRBV7-2 CASSPPTKNTIYF
TRBJ1-2 TRBV27 CASSLKRQGAGGYTF
TRBJ2-7 TRBV19 CASSAGQGSYEQYF
TRBJ1-2 TRBV10-3 CAISESAGGGYTF
TRBJ1-2 TRBV6-5 CASSYNGGNYGYTF
TRBJ1-4 TRBV10-3 CAMSRDGNEKLFF
TRBJ1-5 TRBV7-9 CASSRTGEGNQPQHF
TRBJ2-1 TRBV30 CAWSVLGPGSSYNEQFF
TRBJ2-2 TRBV19 CATHGLAGNTGELFF
TRBJ2-5 TRBV29-1 CSVSEGAGETQYF
TRBJ1-5 TRBV6-5 CASSYSRSNQPQHF
TRBJ1-4 TRBV5-6 CASSLSTNEKLFF
TRBJ2-1 TRBV4-1 CASSQGPWTSPNEQFF
TRBJ2-7 TRBV29-1 CSAGQGPSYEQYF
TRBJ2-3 TRBV5-1 CASSLGPGTDTQYF
TRBJ2-2 TRBV7-2 CASSLAVNTGELFF
TRBJ2-7 TRBV4-3 CASSQGGARSSYEQYF
TRBJ2-7 TRBV5-1 CASKNEAGYEQYF
TRBJ2-7 TRBV5-4 CASSYLTGLENEQYF
TRBJ2-3 TRBV4-3 CASSQDLPGVGGTDTQYF
TRBJ1-1 TRBV10-3 CAISDRGNTEAFF
TRBJ2-7 TRBV25-1 CASSEYEVPYEQYF
TRBJ1-2 TRBV19 CASSIGRRGYTF
TRBJ2-7 TRBV4-1 CASSPLSRGKYEQYF
TRBJ2-7 TRBV29-1 CSVDGGLAGHSYEQYF
TRBJ1-3 TRBV7-9 CASSRRGYGNTIYF
TRBJ2-5 TRBV5-4 CASSLIQETQYF
TRBJ2-5 TRBV29-1 CSVEDPTQETQYF
TRBJ2-7 TRBV6-1 CASSDPGRAYEQYF
TRBJ2-7 TRBV23-1 CASSPGGGQGNEQYF
TRBJ2-7 TRBV25-1 CASSEWRDAYEQYF
TRBJ2-7 TRBV5-1 CASSLGGSNEQYF
TRBJ1-2 TRBV5-1 CASSLASSSVRGYTF
TRBJ2-5 TRBV7-2 CASSSLGVLETQYF
TRBJ2-7 TRBV27 CASSVSGGLYEQYF
TRBJ2-1 TRBV2 CASGDRGSYNEQFF
TRBJ1-3 TRBV28 CASTSEGTARRNTIYF
TRBJ2-1 TRBV18 CASSHSDGSEQFF
TRBJ1-1 TRBV5-1 CASSLGGAQTEAFF